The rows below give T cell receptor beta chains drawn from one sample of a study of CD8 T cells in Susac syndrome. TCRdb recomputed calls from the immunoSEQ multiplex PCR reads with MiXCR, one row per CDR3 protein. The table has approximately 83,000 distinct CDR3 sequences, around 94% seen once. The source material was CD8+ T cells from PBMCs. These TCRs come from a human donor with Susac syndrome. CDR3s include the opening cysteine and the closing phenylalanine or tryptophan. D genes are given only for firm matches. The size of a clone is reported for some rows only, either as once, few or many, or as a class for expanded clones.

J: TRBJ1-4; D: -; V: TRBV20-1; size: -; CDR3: CSANPQGATNEKLFF; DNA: TGCAGTGCCAATCCCCAGGGCGCAACTAATGAAAAACTGTTTTTT
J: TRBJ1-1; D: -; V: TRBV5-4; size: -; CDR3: CASSPFVGAEAFF; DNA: TGTGCCAGCAGCCCTTTCGTTGGTGCTGAAGCTTTCTTT
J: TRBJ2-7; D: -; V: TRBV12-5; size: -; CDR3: CASGAGTGYEQYF; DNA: TGTGCTAGTGGGGCCGGGACTGGCTACGAGCAGTACTTC
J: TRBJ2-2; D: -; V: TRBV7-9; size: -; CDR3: CASSFGILAGELFF; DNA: TGTGCCAGCAGCTTTGGCATTTTGGCCGGGGAGCTGTTTTTT
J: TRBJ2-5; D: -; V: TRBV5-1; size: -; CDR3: CASAHLEETQYF; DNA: TGCGCCAGCGCACACCTGGAAGAGACCCAGTACTTC
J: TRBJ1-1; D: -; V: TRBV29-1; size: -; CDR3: CSVQQEREAFF; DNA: TGCAGCGTACAACAAGAGAGGGAAGCTTTCTTT
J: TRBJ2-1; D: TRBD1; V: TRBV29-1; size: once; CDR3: CSVEGWDSSNEQFF; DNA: TGCAGCGTTGAAGGCTGGGACAGCAGTAATGAGCAGTTCTTC
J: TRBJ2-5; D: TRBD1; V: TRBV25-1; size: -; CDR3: CATETGRETQYF; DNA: TGTGCCACGGAGACAGGGCGAGAGACCCAGTACTTC
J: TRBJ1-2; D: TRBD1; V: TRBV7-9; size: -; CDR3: CASSWPLETGPYGYTF; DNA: TGTGCCAGCAGCTGGCCCTTGGAGACAGGGCCCTATGGCTACACCTTC
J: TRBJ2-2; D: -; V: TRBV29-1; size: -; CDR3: CSVEGVGTGELFF; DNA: TGCAGCGTTGAAGGGGTGGGCACCGGGGAGCTGTTTTTT
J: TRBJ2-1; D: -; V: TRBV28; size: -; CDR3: CASNQPGALYNEQFF; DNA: TGTGCCAGCAACCAACCGGGAGCCCTTTACAATGAGCAGTTCTTC
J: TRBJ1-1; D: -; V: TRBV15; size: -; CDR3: CATSRRTGNTEAFF; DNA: TGTGCCACCAGCAGACGGACTGGGAACACTGAAGCTTTCTTT
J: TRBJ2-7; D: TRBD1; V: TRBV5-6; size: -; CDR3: CASSLDPRGSYEQYF; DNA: TGTGCCAGCAGCTTGGATCCCAGGGGGAGCTACGAGCAGTACTTC
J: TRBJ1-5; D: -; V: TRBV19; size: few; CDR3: CASSRDYSNQPQHF; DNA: TGTGCCAGTAGTCGCGATTATAGCAATCAGCCCCAGCATTTT
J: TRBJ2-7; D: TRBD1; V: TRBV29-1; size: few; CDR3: CSAAPGQGDPYEQYF; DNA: TGCAGCGCCGCTCCGGGACAGGGGGATCCCTACGAGCAGTACTTC
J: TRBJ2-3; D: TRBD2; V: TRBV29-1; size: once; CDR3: CSVPGTSGGTDTQYF; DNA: TGCAGCGTCCCCGGGACTAGCGGGGGGACAGATACGCAGTATTTT
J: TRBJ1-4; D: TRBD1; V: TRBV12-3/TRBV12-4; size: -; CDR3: CASTHGTGDNEKLFF; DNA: TGTGCCAGCACCCATGGGACAGGTGATAATGAAAAACTGTTTTTT
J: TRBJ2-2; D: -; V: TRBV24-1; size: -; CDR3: CATEGQASTGELFF; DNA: TGTGCCACCGAAGGGCAGGCATCAACCGGGGAGCTGTTTTTT
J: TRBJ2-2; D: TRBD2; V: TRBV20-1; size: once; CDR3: CSAEAGELNTGELFF; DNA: TGCAGTGCCGAAGCGGGAGAGCTGAACACCGGGGAGCTGTTTTTT
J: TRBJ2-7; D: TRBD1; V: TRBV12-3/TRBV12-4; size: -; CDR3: CASSPSRDRGSYEQYF; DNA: TGTGCCAGCAGCCCTAGCCGGGACAGGGGCTCCTACGAGCAGTACTTC
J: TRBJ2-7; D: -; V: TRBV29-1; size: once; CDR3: CSVVWNHSYEQYF; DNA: TGCAGCGTTGTGTGGAACCACTCCTACGAGCAGTACTTC
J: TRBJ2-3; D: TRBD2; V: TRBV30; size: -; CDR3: CAWSLGLEFTDTQYF; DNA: TGTGCCTGGAGCCTGGGACTAGAATTCACAGATACGCAGTATTTT